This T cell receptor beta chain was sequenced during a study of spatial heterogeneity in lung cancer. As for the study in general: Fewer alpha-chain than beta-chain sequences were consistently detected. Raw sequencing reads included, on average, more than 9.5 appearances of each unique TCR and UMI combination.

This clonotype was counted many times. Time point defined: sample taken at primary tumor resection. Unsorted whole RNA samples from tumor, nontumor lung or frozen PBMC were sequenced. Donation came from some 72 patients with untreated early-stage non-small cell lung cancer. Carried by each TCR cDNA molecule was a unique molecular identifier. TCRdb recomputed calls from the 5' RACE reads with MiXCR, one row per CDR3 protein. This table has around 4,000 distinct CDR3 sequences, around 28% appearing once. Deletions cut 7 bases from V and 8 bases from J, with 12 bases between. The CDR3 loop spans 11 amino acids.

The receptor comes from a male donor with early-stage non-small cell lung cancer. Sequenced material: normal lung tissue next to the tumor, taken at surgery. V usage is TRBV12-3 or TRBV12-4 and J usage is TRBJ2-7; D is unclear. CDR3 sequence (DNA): TGTGCCAGCAAGGGAAGAAAACAGCAGTACTTC. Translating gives CASKGRKQQYF.